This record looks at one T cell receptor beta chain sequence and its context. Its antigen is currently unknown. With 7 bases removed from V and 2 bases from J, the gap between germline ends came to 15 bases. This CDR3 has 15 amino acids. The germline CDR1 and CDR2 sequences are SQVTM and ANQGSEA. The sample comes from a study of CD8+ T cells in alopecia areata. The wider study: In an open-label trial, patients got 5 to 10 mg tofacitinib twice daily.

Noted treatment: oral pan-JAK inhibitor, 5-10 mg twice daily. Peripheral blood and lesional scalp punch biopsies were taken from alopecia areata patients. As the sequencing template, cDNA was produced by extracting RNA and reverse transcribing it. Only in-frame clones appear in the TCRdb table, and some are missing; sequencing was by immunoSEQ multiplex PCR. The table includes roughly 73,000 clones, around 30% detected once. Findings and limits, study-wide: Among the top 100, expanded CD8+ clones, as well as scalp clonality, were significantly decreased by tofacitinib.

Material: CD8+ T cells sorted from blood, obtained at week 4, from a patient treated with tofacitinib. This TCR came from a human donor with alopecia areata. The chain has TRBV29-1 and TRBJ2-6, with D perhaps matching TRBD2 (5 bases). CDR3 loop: CSAIHSGTGANVLTF. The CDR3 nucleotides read TGCAGCGCCATACATTCGGGGACTGGGGCCAACGTCCTGACTTTC. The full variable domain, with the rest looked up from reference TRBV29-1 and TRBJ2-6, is SAVISQKPSRDICQRGTSLTIQCQVDSQVTMMFWYRQQPGQSLTLIATANQGSEATYESGFVIDKFPISRPNLTFSTLTVSNMSPEDSSIYLCSAIHSGTGANVLTFGAGSRLTVL.